The 21 T cell receptor beta chains below come from one sample, sequenced in a study of neurological immune-mediated disorders. MiXCR, run by TCRdb on the 5' RACE reads, gives a single entry per CDR3 protein. The sample contains about 90,000 distinct CDR3 sequences, under 15% of which appear only once. As for time point: longitudinal time-point 2. The sequenced material came from PBMCs. Every receptor here comes from a female donor with HTLV-1-associated myelopathy (HAM/TSP).

Relative to its sample, this clonotype is medium-sized. The chain joins TRBV29-1 to TRBJ2-3; D not resolved. This CDR3 has 12 amino acids. The germline gives CDR1 SQVTM, CDR2 ANQGSEA. V lost 6 bases to trimming and J lost 0 bases, with 7 bases between them. The CDR3 sequence is CSVQPSTDTQYF. The CDR3 DNA is TGCAGCGTGCAACCTAGCACAGATACGCAGTATTTT.

The chain combines TRBV2 with TRBJ2-1, with D perhaps TRBD1 (5 bases). With 2 bases removed from V and 13 bases from J, the gap between germline ends came to 9 bases. The V gene's germline CDR1 is SNHLY and CDR2 FYNNEI. The CDR3 has 11 amino acids. The CDR3 loop is CASSEQGSQFF. The CDR3 region has the DNA TGTGCCAGCAGTGAACAGGGTTCCCAGTTCTTC.

This clonotype appeared many times. V gene TRBV20-1 combines with J gene TRBJ2-2; TRBD2 might be the D (5 bases). Germline V CDR1 and CDR2: DFQATT, SNEGSKA (reference sequence). The ends were cut back, 0 bases at V and 2 bases at J, with 10 bases in the middle. The CDR3 runs 15 residues. CDR3: CSARDLAENTGELFF. The CDR3 DNA sequence: TGCAGTGCTAGAGATCTAGCCGAAAACACCGGGGAGCTGTTTTTT.

On this clonotype: This may be a read error: a much more frequent sequence differs by one nucleotide. The chain carries TRBV7-9 and TRBJ1-3, with 7 bases fitting TRBD1. Germline-derived CDR1 and CDR2 are SEHNR and FQNEAQ (reference sequence). This CDR3 spans 15 amino acids. Here the CDR3 reads CASSGGTASVNTIYF. For the CDR3, the DNA is TGTGCCAGCAGCGGGGGGACAGCCTCTGTAAACACCATATATTTT.

CDR3 sequence reads: CASRLGGTGGQNEQFF. Here the CDR3 DNA reads TGTGCCAGCAGGCTTGGGGGCACGGGGGGGCAGAATGAGCAGTTCTTC. The V call is TRBV28, the J call TRBJ2-1; 8 nucleotides align to TRBD2. Germline V gene sequence: CDR1 MDHEN, CDR2 SYDVKM. With 6 bases clipped from V and 7 bases from J, the junction kept 14 bases outside the gene matches. The CDR3 extends over 16 amino acids.

This clonotype has a count of ten or more. The rearrangement joins TRBV28 to TRBJ2-1; 9 nucleotides line up with TRBD1. Germline V lookup: CDR1 MDHEN, CDR2 SYDVKM. The CDR3 consists of 15 residues. Losses at the gene ends were 6 bases for V and 6 bases for J; bases not matched to a gene: 9. The CDR3 nucleotides read TGTGCCAGCAGCCGACAGGGGGTCCGTCCCAATGAGCAGTTCTTC. It is translated as CASSRQGVRPNEQFF.

This clonotype was recorded many times. The gene calls are TRBV24-1 and TRBJ2-5; 7 bases are shared with TRBD2. Germline V lookup: CDR1 KGHDR, CDR2 SFDVKD. Unmatched junction bases numbered 8, after V lost 4 bases and J lost 4 bases. The CDR3 consists of 15 residues. The CDR3 DNA reads TGTGCCACCAGTGACCCCAGGGAGGGGAGAGAGACCCAGTACTTC. The encoded protein is CATSDPREGRETQYF.

This clonotype showed up many times. The chain recombines TRBV9 with TRBJ1-2, with a weak D call TRBD1 (6 bases). The ends were cut back, 0 bases at V and 5 bases at J, with 14 bases in the middle. The CDR3 is 15 residues long. The germline CDR1 and CDR2 sequences are SGDLS and YYNGEE. CDR3 nucleotides: TGTGCCAGCAGCGTAGAAGGGGGGCTTGGGTATGGCTACACCTTC. This codes for CASSVEGGLGYGYTF.

A remark on this clonotype: A much bigger clone sits one base away, suggesting this may be a read error. The chain carries TRBV6-2 or TRBV6-3 and TRBJ2-6; 7 nucleotides agree with TRBD1. There are 16 residues in the CDR3. Germline-derived CDR1 and CDR2 are MNHEY and SVGEGT. With V trimmed by 8 bases and J by 2 bases, 9 bases remained unmatched. CDR3 in amino acids: CASGPDRSPGANVLTF. CDR3 DNA: TGTGCCAGCGGCCCGGACAGGTCGCCTGGGGCCAACGTCCTGACTTTC.

This clonotype showed up many times. This chain's CDR3 is CSARAPRDRVGGFYNSPLHF. The CDR3 region has the DNA TGCAGTGCTAGAGCGCCCCGGGACAGGGTTGGGGGATTCTATAATTCACCCCTCCACTTT. The V gene is TRBV20-1, the J gene TRBJ1-6; TRBD1 matches 9 bases. Per germline, CDR1 DFQATT and CDR2 SNEGSKA (reference sequence). The CDR3 runs to 20 residues. The V gene end was trimmed by 1 base and the J gene end by 3 bases; junction bases not matched to a gene: 16.

Remarks on this clonotype: A read error may be the cause here, since a much bigger clone is one base away. V usage is TRBV5-1 and J usage is TRBJ2-7; 8 bases agree with TRBD2. The germline gives CDR1 SGHRS, CDR2 YFSETQ. This CDR3 has 13 residues. CDR3 nucleotide sequence: TGCGCCAACAGCTTGACTAGCGCGGGCGAGCAGTACTTC. It specifies CANSLTSAGEQYF.

This clonotype was counted ten times or more. The rearrangement joins TRBV11-2 to TRBJ2-5; D not resolved. CDR1 SGHAT and CDR2 FQNNGV come from the germline V gene. Trimming removed 5 bases from V and 0 bases from J, with 16 bases in between. CDR3 length: 16 amino acids. The CDR3 nucleotides are TGTGCCAGCAGCATTATCATAATCAGAAACCAAGAGACCCAGTACTTC. Amino acids: CASSIIIIRNQETQYF.

This clonotype was seen only a few times. The chain joins TRBV30 to TRBJ1-1, with D perhaps matching TRBD1 (6 bases). V dropped 0 bases and J dropped 3 bases, with 11 bases sitting between them. The CDR3 is 14 amino acids. In germline, CDR1 is GTSNPN, CDR2 SVGIG (reference sequence). CDR3 nucleotide sequence: TGTGCCTGGAGTGTAGTAAGGGGGGACACTGAAGCTTTCTTT. Amino acid sequence: CAWSVVRGDTEAFF.

The chain has TRBV25-1 and TRBJ1-3, with TRBD1 identical over 7 bases. Germline-derived CDR1 and CDR2 are MGHDK and SYGVNS. The CDR3 spans 13 residues. The V segment lost 8 bases and the J segment 0 bases; nucleotides outside the gene matches: 1. CDR3 sequence reads: CASGQVSGNTIYF. CDR3 DNA: TGTGCCAGCGGACAGGTCTCTGGAAACACCATATATTTT. Based on the CDR3 plus reference TRBV25-1 and TRBJ1-3, the full variable domain is EADIYQTPRYLVIGTGKKITLECSQTMGHDKMYWYQQDPGMELHLIHYSYGVNSTEKGDLSSESTVSRIRTEHFPLTLESARPSHTSQYLCASGQVSGNTIYFGEGSWLTVV.

The sample holds many counts of this clonotype. The V call is TRBV6-5, the J call TRBJ2-7, with no clear D. Looked up from germline, CDR1 is MNHEY and CDR2 is SVGAGI. V was trimmed by 4 bases and J by 6 bases, leaving 13 bases between them. The CDR3 is made up of 13 amino acids. CDR3 in DNA: TGTGCCAGCAGTTGGCCCCCCCAGTCCGAGCAGTACTTC. Protein: CASSWPPQSEQYF.

This rearrangement joins TRBV3-1 to TRBJ2-7, with D unresolved. CDR1 and CDR2 (germline): LGHDT, YNNKEL (reference sequence). The V end lost 4 bases, the J end lost 12 bases, and 16 bases lay between the germline ends. The CDR3 totals 12 residues. The CDR3 DNA reads TGTGCCAGCAGCCGAGACGATGGCAGATTGTACTTC. Encoded protein: CASSRDDGRLYF.

The sample holds many counts of this clonotype. This chain connects TRBV5-1 to TRBJ1-1, with a weak D call TRBD1 (5 bases). The V and J ends lost 0 bases and 0 bases respectively, with 9 bases between them. Germline V gene sequence: CDR1 SGHRS, CDR2 YFSETQ. This CDR3 has 15 amino acids. CDR3 protein: CASSLGQTMNTEAFF. The CDR3 coding sequence is TGCGCCAGCAGCTTGGGACAGACCATGAACACTGAAGCTTTCTTT.

This clonotype was found many times. As DNA, the CDR3 is TGTGCCAGCAGCTTAAGACTAGCGGGGGGCCGTGCCCCCTACAATGAGCAGTTCTTC. Amino acids: CASSLRLAGGRAPYNEQFF. The V and J genes are TRBV9 and TRBJ2-1; the match to TRBD2 covers 13 bases. CDR1 SGDLS and CDR2 YYNGEE come from the germline V gene. V shed 4 bases, J shed 2 bases, and the junction held 12 bases outside the gene matches. There are 19 residues in the CDR3.

This clonotype came up many times. V gene TRBV4-1 combines with J gene TRBJ2-2; 11 positions agree with TRBD2. V trimming: 5 bases; J trimming: 1 base; junction bases outside the gene matches: 15. The CDR3 length is 20 residues. Germline V lookup: CDR1 MGHRA, CDR2 YSYEKL. The CDR3 DNA reads TGCGCCAGCAGCAAACAGGAACTAGCGGGGGCCAGTCGGAACACCGGGGAGCTGTTTTTT. This encodes CASSKQELAGASRNTGELFF.

There are a few counts of this clonotype. This rearrangement joins TRBV29-1 to TRBJ2-7; possible D gene TRBD2, 6 bases. The CDR3 is 13 amino acids. V dropped 4 bases and J dropped 1 base, with 11 bases sitting between them. In germline, CDR1 is SQVTM, CDR2 ANQGSEA. This CDR3 is CSVGRDGSYEQYF. CDR3 in DNA: TGCAGCGTTGGGCGGGACGGTTCCTACGAGCAGTACTTC.

This clonotype was counted at least ten times. The V call is TRBV12-3 or TRBV12-4, the J call TRBJ1-1, with D possibly matching TRBD1 (5 bases). The length of the CDR3 is 14 residues. Between the trimmed V and J ends, which lost 3 bases and 9 bases, there was a span of 17 bases. The CDR3 protein is CASSLGGARAKAFF. For the CDR3, the DNA is TGTGCCAGCAGTTTGGGGGGAGCGCGGGCTAAAGCTTTCTTT.